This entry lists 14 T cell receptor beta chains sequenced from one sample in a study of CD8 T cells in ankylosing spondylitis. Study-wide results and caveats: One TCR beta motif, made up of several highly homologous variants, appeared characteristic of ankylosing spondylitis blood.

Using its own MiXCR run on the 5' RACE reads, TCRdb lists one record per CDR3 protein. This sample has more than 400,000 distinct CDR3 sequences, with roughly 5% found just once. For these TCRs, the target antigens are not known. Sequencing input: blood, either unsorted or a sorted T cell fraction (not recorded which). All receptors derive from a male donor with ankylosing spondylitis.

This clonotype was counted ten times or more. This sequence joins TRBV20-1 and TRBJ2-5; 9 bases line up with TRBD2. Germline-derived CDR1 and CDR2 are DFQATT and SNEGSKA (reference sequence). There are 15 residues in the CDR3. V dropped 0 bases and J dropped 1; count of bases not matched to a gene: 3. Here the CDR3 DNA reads TGCAGTGCTAGAGAACTAGCGGGTCCCCAAGAGACCCAGTACTTC. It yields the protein CSARELAGPQETQYF.

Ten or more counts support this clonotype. CDR3 residues: CASSIRQDSTYEQYF. The CDR3 DNA reads TGTGCCAGCAGCATTCGACAGGACTCCACCTACGAGCAGTACTTC. The chain carries TRBV7-6 and TRBJ2-7, with D possibly matching TRBD1 (6 bases). This CDR3 region has 15 residues. Germline lookup yields CDR1 SGHVS and CDR2 FNYEAQ. V was pared by 5 bases and J by 2 bases, with 16 bases between.

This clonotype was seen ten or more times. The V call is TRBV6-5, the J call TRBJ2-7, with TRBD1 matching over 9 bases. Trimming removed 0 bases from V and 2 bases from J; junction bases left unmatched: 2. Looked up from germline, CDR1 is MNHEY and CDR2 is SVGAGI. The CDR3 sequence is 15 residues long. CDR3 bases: TGTGCCAGCAGTTACTCGGGACAGGGCGCCTACGAGCAGTACTTC. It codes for CASSYSGQGAYEQYF.

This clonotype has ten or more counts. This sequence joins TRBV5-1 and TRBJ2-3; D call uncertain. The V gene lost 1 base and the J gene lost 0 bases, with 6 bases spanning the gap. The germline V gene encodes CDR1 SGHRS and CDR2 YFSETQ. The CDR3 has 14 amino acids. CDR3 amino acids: CASSLLDSTDTQYF. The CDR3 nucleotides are TGCGCCAGCAGCTTGCTTGACAGCACAGATACGCAGTATTTT.

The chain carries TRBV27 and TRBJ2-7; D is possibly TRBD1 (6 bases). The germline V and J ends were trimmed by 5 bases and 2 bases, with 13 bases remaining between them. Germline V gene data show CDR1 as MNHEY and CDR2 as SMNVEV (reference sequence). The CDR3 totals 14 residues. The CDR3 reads CASSNKQGPYEQYF. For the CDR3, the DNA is TGTGCCAGCAGTAACAAACAGGGTCCCTACGAGCAGTACTTC.

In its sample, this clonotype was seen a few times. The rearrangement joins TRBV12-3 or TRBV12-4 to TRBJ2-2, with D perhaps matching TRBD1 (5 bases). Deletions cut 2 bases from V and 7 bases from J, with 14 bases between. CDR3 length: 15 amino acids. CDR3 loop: CASSLRQGVIGELFF. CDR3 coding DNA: TGTGCCAGCAGTTTAAGGCAGGGTGTTATCGGGGAGCTGTTTTTT.

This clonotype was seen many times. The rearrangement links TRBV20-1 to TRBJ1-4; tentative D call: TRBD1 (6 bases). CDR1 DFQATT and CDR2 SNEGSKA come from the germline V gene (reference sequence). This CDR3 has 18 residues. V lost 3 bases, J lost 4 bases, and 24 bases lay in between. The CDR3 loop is CSARGFSRQASLNEKLFF. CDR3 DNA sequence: TGCAGTGCTAGGGGCTTCTCGAGACAGGCCTCCCTTAATGAAAAACTGTTTTTT.

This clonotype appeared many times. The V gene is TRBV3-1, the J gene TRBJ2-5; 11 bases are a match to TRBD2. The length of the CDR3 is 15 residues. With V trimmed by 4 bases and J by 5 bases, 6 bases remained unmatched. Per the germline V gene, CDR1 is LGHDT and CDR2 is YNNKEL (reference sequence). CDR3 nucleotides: TGTGCCAGCAGCCCGTTGACTAGCGGGGTGGAGACCCAGTACTTC. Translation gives CASSPLTSGVETQYF.

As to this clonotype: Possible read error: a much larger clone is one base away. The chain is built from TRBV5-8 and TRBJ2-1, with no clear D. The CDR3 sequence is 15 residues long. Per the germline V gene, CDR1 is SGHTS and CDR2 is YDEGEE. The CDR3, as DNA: TGTACCAGCAGCCCGTCGATAGGCCGTGGCAATGAGCAGTTCTTC. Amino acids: CTSSPSIGRGNEQFF.

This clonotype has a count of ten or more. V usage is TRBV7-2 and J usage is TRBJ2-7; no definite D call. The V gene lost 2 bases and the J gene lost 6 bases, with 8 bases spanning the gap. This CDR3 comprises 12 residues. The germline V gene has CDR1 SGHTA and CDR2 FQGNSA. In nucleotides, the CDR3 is TGTGCCAGCAGCTTACAGGTACCCGAGCAGTACTTC. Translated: CASSLQVPEQYF.

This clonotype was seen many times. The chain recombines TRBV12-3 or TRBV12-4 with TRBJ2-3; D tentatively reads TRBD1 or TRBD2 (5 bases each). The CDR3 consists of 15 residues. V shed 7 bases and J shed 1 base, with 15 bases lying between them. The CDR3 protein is CASTQGVLRTDTQYF. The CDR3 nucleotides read TGTGCCAGCACCCAGGGAGTTCTGCGCACAGATACGCAGTATTTT.

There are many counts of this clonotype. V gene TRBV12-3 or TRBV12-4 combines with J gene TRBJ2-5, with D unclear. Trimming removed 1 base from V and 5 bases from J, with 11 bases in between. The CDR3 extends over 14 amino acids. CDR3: CASSLGSPRETQYF. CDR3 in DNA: TGTGCCAGCAGTTTAGGATCTCCCCGGGAGACCCAGTACTTC.

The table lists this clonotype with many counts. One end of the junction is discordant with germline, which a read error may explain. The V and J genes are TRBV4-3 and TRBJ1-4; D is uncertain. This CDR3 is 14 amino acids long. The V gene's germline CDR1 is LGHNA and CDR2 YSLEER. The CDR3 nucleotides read TGCGCCAGCAGCCCCCAAATGAGGGCAGAAACACTGTTTTTT. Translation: CASSPQMRAETLFF.

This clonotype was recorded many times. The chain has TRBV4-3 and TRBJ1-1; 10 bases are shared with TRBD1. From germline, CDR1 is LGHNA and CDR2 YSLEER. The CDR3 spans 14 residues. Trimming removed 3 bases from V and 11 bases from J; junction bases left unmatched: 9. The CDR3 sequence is CASSQNRQGAWAFF. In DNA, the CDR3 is TGCGCCAGCAGCCAGAATCGACAGGGGGCTTGGGCTTTCTTT.